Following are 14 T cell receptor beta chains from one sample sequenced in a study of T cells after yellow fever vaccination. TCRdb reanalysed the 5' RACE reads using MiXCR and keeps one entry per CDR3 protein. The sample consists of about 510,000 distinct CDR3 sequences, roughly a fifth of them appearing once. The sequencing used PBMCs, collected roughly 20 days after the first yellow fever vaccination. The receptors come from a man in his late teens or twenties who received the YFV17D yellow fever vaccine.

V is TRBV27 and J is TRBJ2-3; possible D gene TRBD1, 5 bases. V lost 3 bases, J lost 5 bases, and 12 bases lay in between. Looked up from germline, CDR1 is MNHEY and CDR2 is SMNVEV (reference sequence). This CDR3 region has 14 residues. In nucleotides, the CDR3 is TGTGCCAGCAGTTTTCTAGGGGCTGGAGATACGCAGTATTTT. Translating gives CASSFLGAGDTQYF.

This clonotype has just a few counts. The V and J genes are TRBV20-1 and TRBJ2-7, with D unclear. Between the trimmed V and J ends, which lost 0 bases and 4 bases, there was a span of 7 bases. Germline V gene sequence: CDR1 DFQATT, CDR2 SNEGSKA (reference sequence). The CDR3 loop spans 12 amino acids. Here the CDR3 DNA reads TGCAGTGCTAGAGATAACATGTACGAGCAGTACTTC. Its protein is CSARDNMYEQYF.

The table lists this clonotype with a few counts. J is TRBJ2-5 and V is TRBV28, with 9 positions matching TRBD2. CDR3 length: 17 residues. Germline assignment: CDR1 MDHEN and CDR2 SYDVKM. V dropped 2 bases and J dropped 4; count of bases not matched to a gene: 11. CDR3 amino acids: CASSLLGLATARETQYF. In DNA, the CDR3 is TGTGCCAGCAGTTTACTTGGACTAGCGACCGCCCGAGAGACCCAGTACTTC.

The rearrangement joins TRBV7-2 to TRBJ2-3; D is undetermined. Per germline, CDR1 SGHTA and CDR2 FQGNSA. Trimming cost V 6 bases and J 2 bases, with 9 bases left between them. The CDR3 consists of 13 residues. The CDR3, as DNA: TGTGCCAGCAGTCCACAAGTCACAGATACGCAGTATTTT. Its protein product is CASSPQVTDTQYF.

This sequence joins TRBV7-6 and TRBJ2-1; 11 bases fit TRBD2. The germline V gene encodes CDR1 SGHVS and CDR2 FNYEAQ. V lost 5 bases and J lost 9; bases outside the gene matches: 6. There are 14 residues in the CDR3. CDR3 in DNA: TGTGCCAGCAGCCTTAGCGGGGGGGACGGTGAGCAGTTCTTC. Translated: CASSLSGGDGEQFF. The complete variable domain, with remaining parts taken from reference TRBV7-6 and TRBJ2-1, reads GAGVSQSPRYKVTKRGQDVALRCDPISGHVSLYWYRQALGQGPEFLTYFNYEAQQDKSGLPNDRFSAERPEGSISTLTIQRTEQRDSAMYRCASSLSGGDGEQFFGPGTRLTVL.

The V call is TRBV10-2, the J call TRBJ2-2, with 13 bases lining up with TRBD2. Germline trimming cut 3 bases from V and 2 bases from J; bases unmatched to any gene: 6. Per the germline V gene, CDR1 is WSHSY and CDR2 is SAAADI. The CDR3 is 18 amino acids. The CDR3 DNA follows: TGCGCCAGCAGTGATGGGACTAGCGGGGCGATAAACACCGGGGAGCTGTTTTTT. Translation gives CASSDGTSGAINTGELFF.

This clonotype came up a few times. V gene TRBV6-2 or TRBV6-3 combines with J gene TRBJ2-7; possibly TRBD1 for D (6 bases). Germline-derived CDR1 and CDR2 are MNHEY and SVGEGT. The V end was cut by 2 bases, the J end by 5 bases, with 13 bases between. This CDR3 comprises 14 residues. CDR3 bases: TGTGCCAGCAGTTACGAGGCTAGGGGGAACGAGCAGTACTTC. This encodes CASSYEARGNEQYF.

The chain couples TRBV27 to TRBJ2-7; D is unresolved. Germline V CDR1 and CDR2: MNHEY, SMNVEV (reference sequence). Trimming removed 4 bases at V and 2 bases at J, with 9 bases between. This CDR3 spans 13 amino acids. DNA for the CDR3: TGTGCCAGCAGTTCCGGACGGGCCTACGAGCAGTACGTC. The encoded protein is CASSSGRAYEQYV.

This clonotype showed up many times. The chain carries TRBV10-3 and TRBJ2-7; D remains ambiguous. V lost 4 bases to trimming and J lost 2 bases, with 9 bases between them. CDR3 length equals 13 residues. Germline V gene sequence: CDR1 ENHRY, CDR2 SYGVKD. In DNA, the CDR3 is TGTGCCATCAGTGCCGAGGCTACCTACGAGCAGTACGTC. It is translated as CAISAEATYEQYV.

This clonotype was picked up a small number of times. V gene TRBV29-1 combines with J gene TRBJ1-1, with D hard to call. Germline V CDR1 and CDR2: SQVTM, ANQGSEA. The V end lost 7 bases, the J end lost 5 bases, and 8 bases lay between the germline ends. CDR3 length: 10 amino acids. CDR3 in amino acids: CSGWATEAFF. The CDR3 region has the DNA TGCAGCGGATGGGCGACTGAAGCTTTCTTT. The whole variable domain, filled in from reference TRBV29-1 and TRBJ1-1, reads SAVISQKPSRDICQRGTSLTIQCQVDSQVTMMFWYRQQPGQSLTLIATANQGSEATYESGFVIDKFPISRPNLTFSTLTVSNMSPEDSSIYLCSGWATEAFFGQGTRLTVV.

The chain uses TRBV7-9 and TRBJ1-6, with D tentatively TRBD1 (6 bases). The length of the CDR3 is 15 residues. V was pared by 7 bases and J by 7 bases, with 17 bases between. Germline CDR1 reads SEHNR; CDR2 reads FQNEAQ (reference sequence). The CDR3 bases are TGTGCCAGCACCCAACAGGGAGGAAAGAATTCACCCCTCCACTTT. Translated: CASTQQGGKNSPLHF. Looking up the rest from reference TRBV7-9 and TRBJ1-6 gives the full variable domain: DTGVSQNPRHKITKRGQNVTFRCDPISEHNRLYWYRQTLGQGPEFLTYFQNEAQLEKSRLLSDRFSAERPKGSFSTLEIQRTEQGDSAMYLCASTQQGGKNSPLHFGNGTRLTVT.

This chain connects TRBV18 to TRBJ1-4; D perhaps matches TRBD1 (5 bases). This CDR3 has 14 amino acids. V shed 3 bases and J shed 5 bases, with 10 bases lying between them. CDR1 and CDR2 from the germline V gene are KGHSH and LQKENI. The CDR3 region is CASSPPGRNEKLFF. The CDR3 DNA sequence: TGTGCCAGCTCACCGCCGGGACGGAATGAAAAACTGTTTTTT.

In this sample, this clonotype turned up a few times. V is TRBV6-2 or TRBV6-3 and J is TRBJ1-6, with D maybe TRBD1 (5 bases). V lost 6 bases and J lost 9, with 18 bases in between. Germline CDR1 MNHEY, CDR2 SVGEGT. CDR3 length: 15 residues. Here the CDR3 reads CASSPGQRSISPLHF. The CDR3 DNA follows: TGTGCCAGCAGCCCCGGACAAAGAAGCATTTCACCCCTCCACTTT.

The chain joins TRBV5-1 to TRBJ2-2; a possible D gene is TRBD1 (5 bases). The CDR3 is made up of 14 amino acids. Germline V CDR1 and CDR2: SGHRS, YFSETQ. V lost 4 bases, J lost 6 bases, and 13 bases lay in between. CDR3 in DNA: TGCGCCAGCAGCCTGCATCCGACAGCCGGGGAGCTGTTTTTT. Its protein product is CASSLHPTAGELFF.